This T cell receptor (beta chain) is from a study of somatic mutations in cytotoxic T cells in rheumatoid arthritis (dated by TCRdb to the late 2010s). Context from the whole study: Right after diagnosis and prior to the start of any treatment, approximately 30 ml EDTA of peripheral blood was drawn from patients. Some T-cell populations stained with V beta antibodies were sorted by flow on a FACSAria II or Sony SH800 to nearly 100% purity, with sorted V beta1+ cells additionally subjected to TCRB sequencing. To characterize clonality, the study used TCRB deep sequencing while asking whether somatic mutations are carried by expanded CD8+ T-cell clones in newly diagnosed, untreated rheumatoid arthritis. The median ages of the patient and control groups were essentially identical. A total of around 62 rheumatoid arthritis patients and approximately 21 healthy controls underwent TCRB deep sequencing. Study-wide conclusions, independent of this receptor: No adjustment for multiple comparisons was made for the slight TRBV07 underrepresentation in patients. The antigen targets of the expanded CD8+ clones were unknown, and absence from virus-specific databases did not rule out viral specificity. CD8+ T-cell clonality in rheumatoid arthritis patients was not significantly different from that in age-matched healthy controls. In patients, CD8+ clonality rose with age (Spearman r ~ 0.45), which was not the case in healthy controls. The largest CD8+ clone made up more than 20% of CD8+ cells in about an eighth of the roughly 65 patients, and blood and synovial fluid shared several identical CD8+ TCRB sequences.

The germline V gene encodes CDR1 MNHEY and CDR2 SMNVEV (reference sequence). V and J are truncated by 6 bases and 1 base respectively, leaving an intervening sequence of 18 bases. Including cysteine and phenylalanine, the CDR3 has 16 amino acids. Just the 48-base CDR3 DNA is kept, in frame starting at base 1. Remarks on this clone: Its antigen has not been determined. No base-level quality is on record; no much larger clone is a single base apart.

Sequencing of TCRB CDR3 was done on genomic DNA with the immunoSEQ assay. In the original analysis: Only a few patient CD8+ clones larger than 1% matched published virus-specific TCRB sequences when compared against them. The analyses included only productive TCRB rearrangements. Clonality was calculated as a Shannon entropy-based productive clonality index, and a clone was defined by a unique TCRB CDR3 sequence. Repertoire overlap between two samples was calculated from the template counts of each clone relative to total templates per sample. V-gene usage from TCRB sequencing and V-gene usage measured by flow cytometry were correlated (Spearman r of 0.61). TCRdb stores this immuneACCESS table with in-frame sequences only. Part of the clones is absent; in the studies checked, under half of the shortfall reflects unresolved V genes, and no reason is known for the rest. From that table come the V and J calls and clone size; the DNA was used to work out D and trimming. Across this sample there are 15,000 or so clones, with roughly four fifths seen only once. The biggest ten clones account for more than 15% of the sample.

CD4+ and CD8+ cells were isolated by positive magnetic bead selection on an AutoMACS, and purity was checked by flow cytometry. Initial screening for clonal expansions relied on flow cytometry with a TCR V beta antibody panel, after which sorted CD8+ fractions underwent TCRB deep sequencing for characterization. Peripheral blood mononuclear cells were isolated by Ficoll-Paque PLUS density gradient separation. DNA from CD4-enriched, CD8-enriched or PBMC samples was extracted using Nucleospin Tissue or Tissue XS kits and then quantified on a Qubit 2.0 fluorometer. In this chain, TRBV27 is recombined with TRBJ1-1; TRBD1 might be the D gene, on 6 matching bases. The sample taken for sequencing was CD8+ T cells sorted from blood. The clonotype was recovered from a woman aged 45 to 65 with rheumatoid arthritis. The CDR3 in this case is CASSRGGPPWNTEAFF. The DNA reads TGTGCCAGCAGCCGCGGGGGCCCCCCATGGAACACTGAAGCTTTCTTT.